The 17 T cell receptor beta chains below were found in one sample sequenced in a study of cytomegalovirus exposure and HLA in healthy donors. TCRdb's table, derived via immunoSEQ multiplex PCR, lists solely in-frame clones and lacks some. Among some 170,000 clones listed, approximately 96% were seen once. Source material: PBMCs. These receptors were taken from a woman under 30 in good health and CMV-seronegative.

This sequence joins TRBV5-4 and TRBJ1-2; 9 bases line up with TRBD1. CDR1 and CDR2 from the germline V gene are SGHNT and YYREEE (reference sequence). The V segment lost 4 bases and the J segment 4 bases; nucleotides outside the gene matches: 8. The length of the CDR3 is 15 residues. The CDR3 sequence: CASSVDRGAAYGYTF. The CDR3 DNA is TGTGCCAGCAGCGTAGACAGGGGGGCTGCCTATGGCTACACCTTC.

V is TRBV6-1 and J is TRBJ2-3; possible D gene TRBD1, 6 bases. The ends were cut back, 8 bases at V and 0 bases at J, with 12 bases in the middle. This CDR3 comprises 14 residues. Germline V lookup: CDR1 MNHNS, CDR2 SASEGT. The CDR3 nucleotides read TGTGCCAGCCAATGGACAGAAAGCACAGATACGCAGTATTTT. Translating gives CASQWTESTDTQYF.

The chain couples TRBV6-5 to TRBJ1-2; D might be TRBD1 (5 bases). CDR3 length: 15 amino acids. Germline CDR1 and CDR2: MNHEY and SVGAGI. The ends were cut back, 0 bases at V and 4 bases at J, with 12 bases in the middle. The CDR3 reads CASSYSSRETYGYTF. The CDR3 region has the DNA TGTGCCAGCAGTTACTCGTCCAGGGAAACCTATGGCTACACCTTC.

The chain joins TRBV10-3 to TRBJ1-1, with D hard to call. The length of the CDR3 is 13 residues. V was pared by 6 bases and J by 1 base, with 9 bases between. Germline-derived CDR1 and CDR2 are ENHRY and SYGVKD. The CDR3, as DNA: TGTGCCATCAGAACGACACCGAACACTGAAGCTTTCTTT. This gives the protein CAIRTTPNTEAFF.

CDR3: CASSYSLGRSQETQYF. As DNA, the CDR3 is TGTGCCAGCAGTTACTCCCTCGGGAGGAGCCAAGAGACCCAGTACTTC. The rearrangement joins TRBV6-5 to TRBJ2-5; TRBD2 aligns across 7 bases. CDR3 length: 16 residues. Trimming cost V 0 bases and J 1 base; bases outside gene matches: 5. Germline V gene data show CDR1 as MNHEY and CDR2 as SVGAGI.

The chain links TRBV6-1 to TRBJ2-2; weak D call: TRBD2 (6 bases). Germline V gene sequence: CDR1 MNHNS, CDR2 SASEGT. The CDR3 sequence is 14 residues long. V lost 7 bases and J lost 1, with 10 bases in between. The CDR3 coding sequence is TGTGCCAGCACCTCGGGACTGAACACCGGGGAGCTGTTTTTT. It encodes CASTSGLNTGELFF.

V gene TRBV5-1 combines with J gene TRBJ2-7; 8 positions match TRBD1. The CDR3 is 13 residues long. CDR1 is SGHRS and CDR2 is YFSETQ in the germline V gene. V gave up 4 bases and J gave up 2 bases; unmatched junction bases: 2. For the CDR3, the DNA is TGCGCCAGCAGCCCGACAGGGGCCTACGAGCAGTACTTC. Translating gives CASSPTGAYEQYF. Full variable domain (remainder filled in from reference TRBV5-1 and TRBJ2-7): KAGVTQTPRYLIKTRGQQVTLSCSPISGHRSVSWYQQTPGQGLQFLFEYFSETQRNKGNFPGRFSGRQFSNSRSEMNVSTLELGDSALYLCASSPTGAYEQYFGPGTRLTVT.

The chain combines TRBV7-3 with TRBJ1-3, with unresolved D. Germline CDR1 reads SGHTA; CDR2 reads FQGTGA. There are 13 residues in the CDR3. V was trimmed by 2 bases and J by 3 bases, leaving 5 bases between them. CDR3 DNA sequence: TGTGCCAGCAGCTTAGTTCATGGAAACACCATATATTTT. It translates to CASSLVHGNTIYF. The entire variable domain, with the rest obtained from reference TRBV7-3 and TRBJ1-3, is as follows: GAGVSQTPSNKVTEKGKYVELRCDPISGHTALYWYRQSLGQGPEFLIYFQGTGAADDSGLPNDRFFAVRPEGSVSTLKIQRTERGDSAVYLCASSLVHGNTIYFGEGSWLTVV.

The chain couples TRBV29-1 to TRBJ2-7, with 7 bases matching TRBD1. V gave up 6 bases and J gave up 5 bases; unmatched junction bases: 10. The CDR3 consists of 13 residues. Germline-derived CDR1 and CDR2 are SQVTM and ANQGSEA. The CDR3 is CSVAGQEINEQYF. CDR3 nucleotide sequence: TGCAGCGTAGCAGGACAGGAAATCAACGAGCAGTACTTC.

The CDR3 sequence: CASSYGRGSYEQYF. Here the CDR3 DNA reads TGTGCCAGCAGCTACGGACGGGGGAGCTACGAGCAGTACTTC. The chain is built from TRBV7-2 and TRBJ2-7; D possibly corresponds to TRBD2 (6 bases). V gave up 4 bases and J gave up 3 bases, with 13 bases separating them. The CDR3 covers 14 residues. The germline CDR1 and CDR2 sequences are SGHTA and FQGNSA.

V usage is TRBV27 and J usage is TRBJ2-2, with TRBD2 identical over 12 bases. Trimming cost V 4 bases and J 9 bases; bases outside gene matches: 12. Per the germline V gene, CDR1 is MNHEY and CDR2 is SMNVEV (reference sequence). This CDR3 has 17 residues. CDR3 region: CASSSHSLAGGPRELFF. CDR3 DNA: TGTGCCAGCAGTTCACATTCACTAGCGGGAGGACCGCGGGAGCTGTTTTTT.

This chain uses TRBV2 with TRBJ1-1; a possible D gene is TRBD1 (6 bases). This CDR3 is 13 amino acids long. V was pared by 6 bases and J by 5 bases, with 13 bases between. The germline V gene encodes CDR1 SNHLY and CDR2 FYNNEI. The CDR3 DNA sequence: TGTGCCAGCAGATCTGGTAGGGGGACTGAAGCTTTCTTT. Its protein product is CASRSGRGTEAFF.

The chain is built from TRBV9 and TRBJ2-1; TRBD2 aligns across 8 bases. CDR3 length equals 16 residues. From germline, CDR1 is SGDLS and CDR2 YYNGEE. V gave up 0 bases and J gave up 9 bases; unmatched junction bases: 11. The CDR3 region has the DNA TGTGCCAGCAGCGTAGGAGGGCAGGGACTAGTGGGTGAGCAGTTCTTC. Encoded protein: CASSVGGQGLVGEQFF.

This chain links TRBV13 with TRBJ2-1; D is undetermined. Germline V lookup: CDR1 PRHDT, CDR2 FYEKMQ (reference sequence). The ends were cut back, 1 base at V and 0 bases at J, with 13 bases in the middle. The CDR3 spans 17 residues. CDR3 amino acids: CASSLELLTGSYNEQFF. The CDR3 DNA reads TGTGCCAGCAGCTTAGAGTTGTTGACGGGCTCCTACAATGAGCAGTTCTTC.

The V call is TRBV6-5, the J call TRBJ2-7, with 12 bases matching TRBD2. V was pared by 6 bases and J by 4 bases, with 4 bases of the junction left unmatched. From germline, CDR1 is MNHEY and CDR2 SVGAGI. CDR3 size: 14 residues. DNA for the CDR3: TGTGCCAGCAGAAGGACTAGCGGGACTTACGAGCAGTACTTC. Its protein product is CASRRTSGTYEQYF.

The chain joins TRBV7-8 to TRBJ1-6, with 8 bases identical to TRBD1. V trimming: 5 bases; J trimming: 0 bases; junction bases outside the gene matches: 6. This CDR3 region has 17 residues. Germline V CDR1 and CDR2: SGHVS, FQNEAQ. The CDR3 is CASSATGDASYNSPLHF. CDR3 sequence (DNA): TGTGCCAGCAGCGCGACAGGGGATGCCTCCTATAATTCACCCCTCCACTTT.

CDR3 in amino acids: CASSQSKTGGNTEAFF. The CDR3 nucleotides are TGCGCCAGCAGCCAGAGCAAGACAGGGGGGAACACTGAAGCTTTCTTT. The chain joins TRBV4-1 to TRBJ1-1; TRBD1 aligns across 9 bases. V lost 3 bases and J lost 1; bases outside the gene matches: 6. The CDR3 is 16 residues long. The germline gives CDR1 MGHRA, CDR2 YSYEKL.